What follows are 14 T cell receptor beta chains derived from one specimen sequenced in a study of CXCR3-negative and CXCR3-positive naive CD8 T cells. 5' RACE with UMI labels generated the TRB cDNA libraries. TCRdb reprocessed the 5' RACE reads, keeping one entry per CDR3 protein, no DNA. Its table lists some 45,000 distinct CDR3 sequences. Sequenced: naive CXCR3- CD8+ T cells from blood. As to subset: CD45RO-CCR7+CD27+CD95- naive CD8+ T cells lacking CXCR3 (TNR3-). These receptors were obtained from a human donor in good health. Some clones in this sample may be carry-over from other donors' samples.

V and J are TRBV12-3 or TRBV12-4 and TRBJ2-5; absent DNA, TCRdb's TRBD2 call cannot be checked. There are 15 residues in the CDR3. Here the CDR3 reads CASSLWSGIQETQYF.

The rearrangement uses TRBV28 and TRBJ1-3; TCRdb designates TRBD1, a call that cannot be tested without DNA. CDR1 and CDR2 (germline): MDHEN, SYDVKM. The length of the CDR3 is 14 residues. The CDR3 sequence is CASSLPGSGNTIYF.

This chain links TRBV14 with TRBJ2-3. The CDR3 contains 13 residues. From germline, CDR1 is SGHDN and CDR2 FVKESK. This chain's CDR3 is CASSQVFADTQYF.

The J gene is TRBJ2-5, the V gene TRBV5-1; TCRdb indicates TRBD2, and absent DNA this call remains unverified. Germline CDR1 SGHRS, CDR2 YFSETQ. The CDR3 is 16 amino acids. CDR3 sequence: CASSPPLGAGGETQYF. The full variable domain, rest sourced from reference TRBV5-1 and TRBJ2-5, is KAGVTQTPRYLIKTRGQQVTLSCSPISGHRSVSWYQQTPGQGLQFLFEYFSETQRNKGNFPGRFSGRQFSNSRSEMNVSTLELGDSALYLCASSPPLGAGGETQYFGPGTRLLVL.

The chain combines TRBV27 with TRBJ2-7; with no DNA, the TCRdb D assignment of TRBD1 cannot be verified. CDR1 is MNHEY and CDR2 is SMNVEV in the germline V gene (reference sequence). The CDR3 spans 11 residues. The CDR3 is CASSRYGTAYF.

J is TRBJ1-1 and V is TRBV7-2; without DNA, the TCRdb call of TRBD1 cannot be checked. The CDR3 is made up of 18 amino acids. CDR1 is SGHTA, CDR2 FQGNSA, per germline. CDR3 region: CASSLYAVGTGGGVEAFF.

This chain connects TRBV7-9 to TRBJ1-3; as DNA is missing, the TRBD1 call by TCRdb cannot be tested. Germline V CDR1 and CDR2: SEHNR, FQNEAQ (reference sequence). CDR3 size: 14 residues. The CDR3 reads CASSFRDGQNTIYF.

The V call is TRBV4-2, the J call TRBJ1-2. This CDR3 is built from 14 residues. Germline V gene sequence: CDR1 LGHNA, CDR2 YNFKEQ. This CDR3 is CASSQGTAANGYTF.

The chain combines TRBV29-1 with TRBJ1-2; TCRdb reports TRBD1, a call that lacks DNA to check it against. Per the germline V gene, CDR1 is SQVTM and CDR2 is ANQGSEA. This CDR3 comprises 14 residues. CDR3 residues: CSVVGTEPHYGYTF.

V usage is TRBV5-6 and J usage is TRBJ1-5; TCRdb lists TRBD1, though no DNA is available to test this call. CDR3 length: 14 amino acids. Germline V gives CDR1 SGHDT, CDR2 YYEEEE. This CDR3 reads CASSLQGRDQPQHF.

The chain combines TRBV7-6 with TRBJ1-1. The CDR3 has 14 amino acids. Per germline, CDR1 SGHVS and CDR2 FNYEAQ. The CDR3 reads CASSLSPRGPEAFF.

This chain uses TRBV9 with TRBJ1-4; TCRdb's D gene call, TRBD1, goes unchecked for lack of DNA. CDR1 is SGDLS, CDR2 YYNGEE, per germline. The CDR3 spans 14 residues. CDR3 loop: CASSGPGGDEKLFF. Using reference TRBV9 and TRBJ1-4 for the parts outside the CDR3, the full variable domain is DSGVTQTPKHLITATGQRVTLRCSPRSGDLSVYWYQQSLDQGLQFLIQYYNGEERAKGNILERFSAQQFPDLHSELNLSSLELGDSALYFCASSGPGGDEKLFFGSGTQLSVL.

The chain carries TRBV7-9 and TRBJ2-1; TCRdb selects TRBD1, and the lack of DNA leaves this call unchecked. CDR1 SEHNR and CDR2 FQNEAQ come from the germline V gene (reference sequence). This CDR3 is 15 amino acids long. This CDR3 is CASSWWGADSHEQFF.

The rearrangement joins TRBV6-5 to TRBJ2-4. The germline gives CDR1 MNHEY, CDR2 SVGAGI. The CDR3 covers 15 residues. The CDR3: CASSYSVGFTNIQYF.